The entry below describes one TCR beta chain. Its specificity is unknown. The data derive from a study of OX40 agonist ivuxolimab in advanced cancers. Study-level background: An anti-OX40 (CD134) antibody with agonistic activity, ivuxolimab, was administered to patients. Under the entry rules, prior anti-PD-1, anti-PD-L1 or anti-CTLA-4 therapy was allowed, and roughly 41% had some. Study outcomes and limitations: Expanded peripheral T cell antigen specificity was not determined.

The sampling schedule covered blood at baseline, cycle 4 day 1, and cycle 7 day 1. TCRdb's copy holds only in-frame clones and misses some; the assay was immunoSEQ multiplex PCR. The table includes fewer than 80,000 clones, 85% detected once. The CDR3 is made up of 15 amino acids. V was shortened by 7 bases and J by 7 bases, with 20 bases between the two germline ends. The germline gives CDR1 SNHLY, CDR2 FYNNEI. This TCR derives from an adult with an advanced solid tumor such as melanoma, head and neck, liver or kidney cancer. Material: CD4+ or CD8+ T cells sorted from blood, obtained in a trial of the OX40 agonist ivuxolimab. This sequence joins TRBV2 and TRBJ1-5; weak D call: TRBD1 (5 bases). The CDR3 sequence is CASNQAGGKGQPQHF. The CDR3 nucleotides are TGTGCCAGCAACCAAGCTGGGGGGAAAGGCCAGCCCCAGCATTTT.